Below are 21 T cell receptor beta chains sequenced from a single sample in a study of blood T cells in healthy people across ages. Together with a sample-barcoded 5' primer, a J-beta primer mix was included in a second PCR lasting roughly 6 to 12 cycles. One entry per CDR3 protein results from TCRdb running MiXCR on the 5' RACE reads. The sample shows about 830,000 distinct CDR3 sequences, roughly 60% of them seen only once. Source material: blood. The origin of the receptors is a man younger than 40 in good health.

The rearrangement joins TRBV20-1 to TRBJ1-2; TRBD1 agrees at 11 bases. CDR1 is DFQATT, CDR2 SNEGSKA, per germline (reference sequence). There are 13 residues in the CDR3. V was pared by 7 bases and J by 8 bases, with 9 bases of the junction left unmatched. CDR3 loop: CSGGGTGGEGYTF. The CDR3 DNA is TGCAGTGGGGGCGGGACAGGGGGTGAGGGCTACACCTTC.

The chain links TRBV9 to TRBJ2-5; possible D gene TRBD1, 6 bases. TRBJ2-7 explains the end of the DNA better; the J call may be wrong. This CDR3 comprises 15 residues. Germline V CDR1 and CDR2: SGDLS, YYNGEE. CDR3 residues: CASSPGAGATYEQYF. CDR3 in DNA: TGTGCCAGCAGCCCAGGGGCAGGTGCAACCTACGAGCAGTACTTC.

The chain recombines TRBV20-1 with TRBJ2-1; 8 bases agree with TRBD2. The trim removed 2 bases at V and 8 bases at J, leaving 11 bases unmatched. Germline V lookup: CDR1 DFQATT, CDR2 SNEGSKA (reference sequence). The CDR3 spans 15 residues. The CDR3 DNA reads as TGCAGTGCTAGACCCTCAACCGGGACTAGAGATGAGCAGTTCTTC. Residues: CSARPSTGTRDEQFF.

This clonotype was counted a few times. V usage is TRBV7-2 and J usage is TRBJ2-7; TRBD1 matches at 8 bases. The V segment lost 6 bases and the J segment 1 base; nucleotides outside the gene matches: 11. This CDR3 has 16 residues. The germline V gene encodes CDR1 SGHTA and CDR2 FQGNSA. The CDR3 loop reads CASSYEAGTGSYEQYF. CDR3 DNA sequence: TGTGCCAGCAGTTACGAAGCCGGGACAGGTTCCTACGAGCAGTACTTC.

This rearrangement joins TRBV28 to TRBJ2-7; D assignment may be TRBD1 or TRBD2 (5 bases each). Germline values: CDR1 MDHEN, CDR2 SYDVKM. Trimming took off 2 bases at V and 0 bases at J, with 17 bases between the two ends. The CDR3 totals 17 residues. The CDR3 nucleotides are TGTGCCAGCAGTTTAGTGGGATTGGGGACCCGCTCCTACGAGCAGTACTTC. It codes for CASSLVGLGTRSYEQYF. The variable domain in full, completed from reference TRBV28 and TRBJ2-7, reads DVKVTQSSRYLVKRTGEKVFLECVQDMDHENMFWYRQDPGLGLRLIYFSYDVKMKEKGDIPEGYSVSREKKERFSLILESASTNQTSMYLCASSLVGLGTRSYEQYFGPGTRLTVT.

The V call is TRBV12-3 or TRBV12-4, the J call TRBJ2-7; D is uncertain. V was trimmed by 3 bases and J by 5 bases, leaving 8 bases between them. CDR3 length: 12 residues. Here the CDR3 reads CASSFLSDEQYF. In DNA, the CDR3 is TGTGCCAGCAGTTTTTTGAGTGACGAGCAGTACTTC.

The J gene is TRBJ1-2, the V gene TRBV20-1, with 8 bases that match TRBD1. The CDR3 length is 13 residues. CDR1 is DFQATT, CDR2 SNEGSKA, per germline (reference sequence). V dropped 6 bases and J dropped 4; count of bases not matched to a gene: 7. DNA of the CDR3: TGCAGTGCAGTCCGGGACAGGTTCTATGGCTACACCTTC. Translating gives CSAVRDRFYGYTF.

The genes are TRBV5-1 and TRBJ2-5; either TRBD1 or TRBD2 may fit D (5 bases each). The CDR3 spans 14 residues. Germline V CDR1 and CDR2: SGHRS, YFSETQ. V shed 4 bases and J shed 1 base, with 11 bases lying between them. The DNA for the CDR3 is TGCGCCAGCAGCACGGGTGGGACCCAAGAGACCCAGTACTTC. This sequence encodes CASSTGGTQETQYF. Together with reference TRBV5-1 and TRBJ2-5, the CDR3 gives the full variable domain: KAGVTQTPRYLIKTRGQQVTLSCSPISGHRSVSWYQQTPGQGLQFLFEYFSETQRNKGNFPGRFSGRQFSNSRSEMNVSTLELGDSALYLCASSTGGTQETQYFGPGTRLLVL.

In its sample, this clonotype was seen a few times. The chain recombines TRBV7-8 with TRBJ1-2, with D unclear. This CDR3 contains 14 residues. Trimming removed 5 bases at V and 4 bases at J, with 14 bases between. Germline V CDR1 and CDR2: SGHVS, FQNEAQ. CDR3 in DNA: TGTGCCAGCAGCGCCTTTGATAGATCCTATGGCTACACCTTC. It translates to CASSAFDRSYGYTF.

The chain carries TRBV20-1 and TRBJ2-6; no definite D call. V lost 6 bases to trimming and J lost 2 bases, with 8 bases between them. The length of the CDR3 is 13 residues. Germline lookup yields CDR1 DFQATT and CDR2 SNEGSKA (reference sequence). CDR3 loop: CSASGTGANVLTF. For the CDR3, the DNA is TGCAGTGCCTCAGGCACTGGGGCCAACGTCCTGACTTTC.

This chain uses TRBV6-2 or TRBV6-3 with TRBJ1-5; unclear D gene. V was cut by 6 bases and J by 9 bases, with 15 bases left in between. CDR3 length equals 13 residues. Germline-derived CDR1 and CDR2 are MNHEY and SVGEGT. In DNA, the CDR3 is TGTGCCAGCAGCCGCCCGGGGTATCGGCCCCAGCATTTT. Residues: CASSRPGYRPQHF.

The chain recombines TRBV6-2 or TRBV6-3 with TRBJ1-2; weak D call: TRBD1 (5 bases). The V and J ends lost 7 bases and 4 bases respectively, with 13 bases between them. CDR3 length: 13 amino acids. The germline V gene has CDR1 MNHEY and CDR2 SVGEGT. The chain's CDR3 is CASTLDSSYGYTF. CDR3 bases: TGTGCCAGCACCCTCGACAGTTCCTATGGCTACACCTTC.

This clonotype has just a few counts. The chain uses TRBV6-1 and TRBJ1-4; the D gene is possibly TRBD1 (5 bases). V was cut by 3 bases and J by 10 bases, with 15 bases left in between. Germline values: CDR1 MNHNS, CDR2 SASEGT. The CDR3 consists of 14 residues. Here the CDR3 DNA reads TGTGCCAGCAGTGATTCCGCGGGGGTGGGAAAACTGTTTTTT. It is translated as CASSDSAGVGKLFF.

The CDR3 region has the DNA TGTGCCAGCAGCCAAGCGACCTCCTACAATGAGCAGTTCTTC. It encodes CASSQATSYNEQFF. The rearrangement uses TRBV14 and TRBJ2-1; D remains unclear. The CDR3 has 14 amino acids. V was cut by 1 base and J by 0 bases, with 4 bases left in between. Germline V gene sequence: CDR1 SGHDN, CDR2 FVKESK.

This chain uses TRBV12-5 with TRBJ1-1; possibly TRBD1 for D (5 bases). Germline CDR1 reads LGHNT; CDR2 reads FRNRAP. Between the trimmed V and J ends, which lost 9 bases and 1 base, there was a span of 12 bases. This CDR3 is 13 amino acids long. The CDR3 sequence: CASTPTENTEAFF. The CDR3 DNA reads as TGTGCTAGCACTCCGACAGAGAACACTGAAGCTTTCTTT. The complete variable domain, with remaining parts taken from reference TRBV12-5 and TRBJ1-1, reads DARVTQTPRHKVTEMGQEVTMRCQPILGHNTVFWYRQTMMQGLELLAYFRNRAPLDDSGMPKDRFSAEMPDATLATLKIQPSEPRDSAVYFCASTPTENTEAFFGQGTRLTVV.

This clonotype was seen a single time. An end of the junction differs from the germline gene, which may be a read error. The chain carries TRBV6-2 or TRBV6-3 and TRBJ1-2, with D perhaps matching TRBD1 (5 bases). CDR1 is MNHEY and CDR2 is SVGEGT in the germline V gene. CDR3 size: 15 residues. The chain's CDR3 is CVSIWSAGPRGRYTF. CDR3 bases: TGTGTCAGCATTTGGTCGGCGGGGCCAAGAGGTCGCTACACCTTC.

The V and J genes are TRBV5-6 and TRBJ1-6, with no clear D. The length of the CDR3 is 17 residues. V was shortened by 4 bases and J by 2 bases, with 16 bases between the two germline ends. The germline V gene has CDR1 SGHDT and CDR2 YYEEEE. The CDR3 nucleotides are TGTGCCAGCAGCCCAGCGGGAGAAGGGACCTATAATTCACCCCTCCACTTT. Amino acid sequence: CASSPAGEGTYNSPLHF. The full variable domain, rest sourced from reference TRBV5-6 and TRBJ1-6, is DAGVTQSPTHLIKTRGQQVTLRCSPKSGHDTVSWYQQALGQGPQFIFQYYEEEERQRGNFPDRFSGHQFPNYSSELNVNALLLGDSALYLCASSPAGEGTYNSPLHFGNGTRLTVT.

This clonotype was detected only a few times. The chain carries TRBV20-1 and TRBJ2-1; the D gene is possibly TRBD2 (6 bases). CDR1 is DFQATT and CDR2 is SNEGSKA in the germline V gene (reference sequence). This CDR3 is 16 amino acids long. V was cut by 6 bases and J by 0 bases, with 18 bases left in between. Written as DNA, the CDR3 is TGCAGTGCCGAGGACCACCGGGACTCCTCCTACAATGAGCAGTTCTTC. Encoded protein: CSAEDHRDSSYNEQFF.

The chain joins TRBV20-1 to TRBJ1-1, with D possibly TRBD1 on 5 matching bases. Germline V gene data show CDR1 as DFQATT and CDR2 as SNEGSKA (reference sequence). Trimming shortened V by 6 bases and J by 4 bases, and 15 bases separated the two germline ends. The CDR3 sequence is 13 residues long. CDR3 in amino acids: CSAREWGSTEAFF. The CDR3 nucleotides are TGCAGTGCCAGGGAGTGGGGGAGCACTGAAGCTTTCTTT.

This clonotype was detected once. V gene TRBV20-1 combines with J gene TRBJ2-3; 7 positions match TRBD1. This CDR3 spans 14 amino acids. With V trimmed by 5 bases and J by 1 base, 6 bases remained unmatched. The V gene's germline CDR1 is DFQATT and CDR2 SNEGSKA (reference sequence). As DNA, the CDR3 is TGCAGTGCTCCCTGGCAGGGGGGCACAGATACGCAGTATTTT. This translates into CSAPWQGGTDTQYF.

This clonotype was seen a few times. The chain has TRBV7-2 and TRBJ2-5; D unresolved. The germline V and J ends were trimmed by 6 bases and 5 bases, with 10 bases remaining between them. CDR3 size: 12 residues. Per the germline V gene, CDR1 is SGHTA and CDR2 is FQGNSA. CDR3 loop: CASREGAETQYF. CDR3 DNA sequence: TGTGCCAGCAGGGAAGGCGCCGAGACCCAGTACTTC.